This passage covers 18 T cell receptor beta chains from one sample sequenced in a study of T cell responses to AZD1222 COVID-19 vaccine. Produced via immunoSEQ multiplex PCR; TCRdb's table is partial and in-frame only. Of 90,000 to 150,000 clones in the sample, around nine tenths are singletons; the top ten hold 3.5% to 4.5%. The sample was peripheral blood, taken on day 0 of AZD1222 vaccination. The source of these receptors is an adult in good health.

This rearrangement joins TRBV3-1 (or the pseudogene TRBV3-2) to TRBJ2-5, with 8 bases that match TRBD1. The germline CDR1 and CDR2 sequences are LGHDT and YNNKEL (reference sequence). V dropped 2 bases and J dropped 1; count of bases not matched to a gene: 9. The CDR3 has 17 residues. CDR3 DNA: TGTGCCAGCAGCCAACGTCCCGGGACAGGCGCCCAAGAGACCCAGTACTTC. Translation: CASSQRPGTGAQETQYF.

V usage is TRBV12-5 and J usage is TRBJ1-2; D unclear. Deletions cut 0 bases from V and 8 bases from J, with 10 bases between. Germline CDR1 LGHNT, CDR2 FRNRAP. The CDR3 sequence is 13 residues long. CDR3 sequence: CASGLVGGTGYTF. The DNA for the CDR3 is TGTGCTAGTGGTTTGGTAGGCGGTACGGGCTACACCTTC.

The V and J genes are TRBV7-6 and TRBJ2-3; D ambiguous. Germline CDR1 reads SGHVS; CDR2 reads FNYEAQ. The CDR3 runs 15 residues. The V end was cut by 2 bases, the J end by 1 base, with 10 bases between. CDR3 bases: TGTGCCAGCAGCTTAAGCCCGACTGGCACAGATACGCAGTATTTT. It yields the protein CASSLSPTGTDTQYF.

This clone was seen a single time. This sequence joins TRBV19 and TRBJ2-1; TRBD1 is a possible D gene (5 bases). Trimming pared 6 bases from V and 9 bases from J, leaving 18 bases between. The CDR3 loop spans 14 amino acids. Germline V gene sequence: CDR1 LNHDA, CDR2 SQIVND (reference sequence). This CDR3 is CASRGQGILGEQFF. CDR3 nucleotide sequence: TGTGCCAGTAGGGGGCAGGGAATTCTCGGTGAGCAGTTCTTC. The whole variable domain, remainder taken from reference TRBV19 and TRBJ2-1, is DGGITQSPKYLFRKEGQNVTLSCEQNLNHDAMYWYRQDPGQGLRLIYYSQIVNDFQKGDIAEGYSVSREKKESFPLTVTSAQKNPTAFYLCASRGQGILGEQFFGPGTRLTVL.

This clone showed up just once. The chain has TRBV25-1 and TRBJ1-1, with D hard to call. The V and J ends lost 2 bases and 3 bases respectively, with 10 bases between them. The CDR3 has 14 amino acids. Germline V gene sequence: CDR1 MGHDK, CDR2 SYGVNS. CDR3 DNA: TGTGCCAGCAGTGAACTAGGGTTCGACACTGAAGCTTTCTTT. Amino acids: CASSELGFDTEAFF.

V gene TRBV7-3 combines with J gene TRBJ2-1; D call uncertain. Per the germline V gene, CDR1 is SGHTA and CDR2 is FQGTGA. The V and J ends lost 1 base and 5 bases respectively, with 9 bases between them. The CDR3 totals 14 residues. CDR3 loop: CASSLNLDNNEQFF. The CDR3 region has the DNA TGTGCCAGCAGCTTAAACCTCGATAACAATGAGCAGTTCTTC.

The V and J genes are TRBV9 and TRBJ1-2, with 9 bases aligning to TRBD1. J was trimmed by 4 bases and V by 0 bases; bases with no gene match: 1. The CDR3 extends over 14 amino acids. Germline V gene lookup returns CDR1 SGDLS and CDR2 YYNGEE. The CDR3 DNA is TGTGCCAGCAGCGTAGGGGGACAGGGCTATGGCTACACCTTC. Its protein product is CASSVGGQGYGYTF.

The gene calls are TRBV2 and TRBJ1-5; 9 nucleotides match TRBD1. This CDR3 comprises 17 residues. With V trimmed by 5 bases and J by 1 base, 9 bases remained unmatched. Germline V gene data show CDR1 as SNHLY and CDR2 as FYNNEI. CDR3 coding DNA: TGTGCCAGCAGTCTCCGGACAGGGGAGGGAAGCAATCAGCCCCAGCATTTT. It translates to CASSLRTGEGSNQPQHF.

The chain has TRBV18 and TRBJ1-4; D uncertain. Looked up from germline, CDR1 is KGHSH and CDR2 is LQKENI. CDR3 length: 14 amino acids. The V and J ends lost 3 bases and 4 bases respectively, with 9 bases between them. The CDR3 protein is CASSPASGNEKLFF. CDR3 nucleotides: TGTGCCAGCTCACCGGCATCTGGTAATGAAAAACTGTTTTTT.

The rearrangement links TRBV11-2 to TRBJ1-1, with TRBD1 matching over 9 bases. Looked up from germline, CDR1 is SGHAT and CDR2 is FQNNGV. There are 19 residues in the CDR3. V dropped 1 base and J dropped 4; count of bases not matched to a gene: 16. CDR3 in amino acids: CASSLALPRTGERRTEAFF. For the CDR3, the DNA is TGTGCCAGCAGCTTAGCTCTACCTCGGACAGGGGAACGCCGCACTGAAGCTTTCTTT.

This CDR3 reads CSAGRQRSQHF. DNA of the CDR3: TGCAGTGCTGGTCGACAGAGGTCCCAGCATTTT. The V and J genes are TRBV20-1 and TRBJ1-5; weak D call: TRBD1 (5 bases). V lost 5 bases and J lost 11, with 13 bases in between. Germline CDR1 reads DFQATT; CDR2 reads SNEGSKA (reference sequence). The CDR3 contains 11 residues.

The rearrangement uses TRBV15 and TRBJ1-1; perhaps TRBD1 as D (5 bases). CDR1 is LNHNV and CDR2 is YYDKDF in the germline V gene (reference sequence). V was pared by 3 bases and J by 7 bases, with 21 bases between. The CDR3 contains 16 residues. The CDR3 region has the DNA TGTGCCACCAGCAGCTTAGTGCAGGGAAGACGGAATGAAGCTTTCTTT. Amino acid sequence: CATSSLVQGRRNEAFF.

J is TRBJ1-5 and V is TRBV19; the D gene is possibly TRBD1 (5 bases). This CDR3 spans 17 amino acids. Germline V gene data show CDR1 as LNHDA and CDR2 as SQIVND (reference sequence). V lost 2 bases, J lost 5 bases, and 19 bases lay in between. CDR3 region: CASSILRARGLDQPQHF. The CDR3 DNA follows: TGTGCCAGTAGTATACTCAGGGCGAGGGGCCTAGATCAGCCCCAGCATTTT.

J is TRBJ2-1 and V is TRBV4-2; 13 positions agree with TRBD2. With V trimmed by 0 bases and J by 7 bases, 3 bases remained unmatched. Germline V gene lookup returns CDR1 LGHNA and CDR2 YNFKEQ. The CDR3 totals 16 residues. CDR3 sequence reads: CASSQDGTSGANEQFF. CDR3 in DNA: TGTGCCAGCAGCCAAGACGGGACTAGCGGGGCGAATGAGCAGTTCTTC.

The CDR3 coding sequence is TGTGCCAGCAGTTACTCGACAGCAGGAAAAAACACCATATATTTT. Protein sequence: CASSYSTAGKNTIYF. The chain couples TRBV6-5 to TRBJ1-3; TRBD1 is a possible D gene (5 bases). V shed 0 bases and J shed 6 bases, with 12 bases lying between them. CDR1 and CDR2 (germline): MNHEY, SVGAGI. The CDR3 runs 15 residues.

The chain uses TRBV24-1 and TRBJ2-5, with a possible D match to TRBD1 (6 bases). Germline V gene sequence: CDR1 KGHDR, CDR2 SFDVKD. The V and J ends lost 4 bases and 6 bases respectively, with 14 bases between them. The CDR3 runs to 14 residues. CDR3 residues: CATSDRTAQQTQYF. In DNA, the CDR3 is TGTGCCACCAGTGACCGGACAGCGCAGCAGACCCAGTACTTC.

This clone was observed a single time. The chain is built from TRBV10-1 and TRBJ2-1, with D perhaps TRBD2 (7 bases). Germline assignment: CDR1 WNHNN and CDR2 SYGVQD (reference sequence). The CDR3 sequence is 15 residues long. Between the trimmed V and J ends, which lost 6 bases and 6 bases, there was a span of 18 bases. DNA of the CDR3: TGCGCCAGCAGCCCAATCGGGGGGCTCGCCAATGAGCAGTTCTTC. It translates to CASSPIGGLANEQFF.

This clone is categorized as medium-sized. This chain joins TRBV27 and TRBJ1-5; the match to TRBD1 covers 9 bases. Germline trimming cut 5 bases from V and 2 bases from J; bases unmatched to any gene: 7. This CDR3 region has 16 residues. Germline V gene data show CDR1 as MNHEY and CDR2 as SMNVEV (reference sequence). As DNA, the CDR3 is TGTGCCAGCAGTCCCGGGACAGGGAATGGCAATCAGCCCCAGCATTTT. This gives the protein CASSPGTGNGNQPQHF.